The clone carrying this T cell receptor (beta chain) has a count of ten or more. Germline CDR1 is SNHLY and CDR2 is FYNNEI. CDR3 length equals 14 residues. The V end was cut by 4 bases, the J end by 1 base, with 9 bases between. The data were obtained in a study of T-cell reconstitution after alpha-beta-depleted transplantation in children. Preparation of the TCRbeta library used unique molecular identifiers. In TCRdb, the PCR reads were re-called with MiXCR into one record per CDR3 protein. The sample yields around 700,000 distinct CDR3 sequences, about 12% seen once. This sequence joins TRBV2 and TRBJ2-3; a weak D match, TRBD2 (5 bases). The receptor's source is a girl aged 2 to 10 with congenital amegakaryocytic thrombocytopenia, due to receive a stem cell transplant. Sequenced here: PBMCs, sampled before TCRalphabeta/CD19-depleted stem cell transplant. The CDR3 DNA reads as TGTGCCAGCAGTGGGAGGAAGGGCACAGATACGCAGTATTTT. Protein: CASSGRKGTDTQYF.